This T cell receptor beta chain was obtained from a study of T cells in localized non-small cell lung cancer. Clones were read by immunoSEQ multiplex PCR, and TCRdb kept only the in-frame ones, dropping some. The repertoire holds roughly 25,000 clones, with about nine tenths as singletons. The V end lost 5 bases, the J end lost 0 bases, and 17 bases lay between the germline ends. CDR1 and CDR2 (germline): MGHDK, SYGVNS. The CDR3 spans 16 residues. The genes are TRBV25-1 and TRBJ2-7; tentatively, D is TRBD1 or TRBD2 (5 bases each). This TCR came from a female donor older than 55 with stage II squamous cell lung carcinoma. The source material was peripheral blood, sampled before any cancer treatment. In DNA form, the CDR3 reads TGTGCCAGCAGTTTTACCCGGGACCGGAGCTCCTACGAGCAGTACTTC. It translates to CASSFTRDRSSYEQYF.